The 16 T cell receptor beta chains below were found in one sample sequenced in a study of cytomegalovirus exposure and HLA in healthy donors. Use of 60 Vbeta and 13 Jbeta primers characterized the PCR. Method: immunoSEQ multiplex PCR; TCRdb's copy keeps in-frame clones and lacks some. The repertoire holds 110,000 to 150,000 clones, about 80% seen once, with over 1% in the top ten. Sequencing was done on a sample of PBMCs. These receptors were obtained from a male donor in good health and CMV-seropositive.

This sequence joins TRBV5-6 and TRBJ2-1; the D is unclear. The CDR3 contains 14 residues. With 0 bases removed from V and 6 bases from J, the gap between germline ends came to 10 bases. Germline V CDR1 and CDR2: SGHDT, YYEEEE. DNA for the CDR3: TGTGCCAGCAGCTTGGTTGGTCACTTCAATGAGCAGTTCTTC. Its translation: CASSLVGHFNEQFF.

This clone was seen more than once but under ten times. This chain joins TRBV7-2 and TRBJ2-6; D is unresolved. Trimming removed 3 bases at V and 3 bases at J, with 3 bases between. Per the germline V gene, CDR1 is SGHTA and CDR2 is FQGNSA. The CDR3 covers 13 residues. The CDR3 coding sequence is TGTGCCAGCAGCTTCTTTGGGGCCAACGTCCTGACTTTC. Translating it yields CASSFFGANVLTF.

This clone came up a few times. J is TRBJ2-3 and V is TRBV27, with D perhaps matching TRBD2 (6 bases). The CDR3 length is 15 residues. Trimming shortened V by 2 bases and J by 1 base, and 10 bases separated the two germline ends. CDR1 and CDR2 (germline): MNHEY, SMNVEV (reference sequence). The CDR3 nucleotides read TGTGCCAGCAGTTTAACTAGCTTCGGCACAGATACGCAGTATTTT. The encoded protein is CASSLTSFGTDTQYF.

The chain links TRBV5-1 to TRBJ2-5, with 8 bases that match TRBD2. Losses at the gene ends were 4 bases for V and 5 bases for J; bases not matched to a gene: 4. This CDR3 comprises 13 residues. CDR1 and CDR2 (germline): SGHRS, YFSETQ. Here the CDR3 DNA reads TGCGCCAGCAGCGCGGGGGGCACGGAGACCCAGTACTTC. This gives the protein CASSAGGTETQYF.

With respect to this clone: The identical CDR3 is also encoded by other nucleotide sequences in the sample. The chain is built from TRBV9 and TRBJ2-7, with 8 bases fitting TRBD2. Unmatched junction bases numbered 1, after V lost 0 bases and J lost 2 bases. The CDR3 spans 14 residues. Germline V gene lookup returns CDR1 SGDLS and CDR2 YYNGEE. The chain's CDR3 is CASSVAGGPYEQYF. CDR3 nucleotide sequence: TGTGCCAGCAGCGTAGCGGGGGGGCCCTACGAGCAGTACTTC.

V usage is TRBV7-2 and J usage is TRBJ2-2; maybe TRBD2 (6 bases). CDR3 size: 15 residues. Germline V gene lookup returns CDR1 SGHTA and CDR2 FQGNSA. V lost 4 bases, J lost 6 bases, and 15 bases lay in between. The CDR3 nucleotides read TGTGCCAGCAGCTCGTTGGGAGGCTCTTCCGGGGAGCTGTTTTTT. Translating gives CASSSLGGSSGELFF.

The gene calls are TRBV9 and TRBJ2-5, with TRBD2 matching 9 bases. Germline trimming cut 3 bases from V and 4 bases from J; bases unmatched to any gene: 7. The germline CDR1 and CDR2 sequences are SGDLS and YYNGEE. The CDR3 covers 15 residues. The CDR3 sequence is CASSAAGGPRETQYF. The CDR3 DNA sequence: TGTGCCAGCAGCGCGGCGGGAGGGCCCCGAGAGACCCAGTACTTC.

This rearrangement joins TRBV7-3 to TRBJ2-3; 11 bases fit TRBD2. J gave up 3 bases and V 5 bases, and 4 bases lay outside the gene matches. The CDR3 runs 15 residues. Germline V lookup: CDR1 SGHTA, CDR2 FQGTGA. The CDR3 loop reads CASSLTSGVTDTQYF. The CDR3 bases are TGTGCCAGCAGCCTGACTAGCGGGGTTACAGATACGCAGTATTTT. The entire variable domain, with the rest obtained from reference TRBV7-3 and TRBJ2-3, is as follows: GAGVSQTPSNKVTEKGKYVELRCDPISGHTALYWYRQSLGQGPEFLIYFQGTGAADDSGLPNDRFFAVRPEGSVSTLKIQRTERGDSAVYLCASSLTSGVTDTQYFGPGTRLTVL.

This chain uses TRBV10-2 with TRBJ2-1; 7 nucleotides align to TRBD2. J was trimmed by 4 bases and V by 6 bases; bases with no gene match: 12. This CDR3 is 16 amino acids long. Germline lookup yields CDR1 WSHSY and CDR2 SAAADI. CDR3 bases: TGCGCCAGCAGGAGGGAGGGCCGGGAGAGGTACAATGAGCAGTTCTTC. This gives the protein CASRREGRERYNEQFF.

This chain uses TRBV11-1 with TRBJ2-1, with unresolved D. This CDR3 region has 13 residues. V was clipped by 1 base and J by 8 bases, with 9 bases between them. CDR1 SGHAT and CDR2 FQDESV come from the germline V gene (reference sequence). The CDR3 is CASSLGAGDEQFF. The CDR3 nucleotides read TGTGCCAGCAGCTTAGGGGCTGGTGATGAGCAGTTCTTC.

This chain connects TRBV7-9 to TRBJ2-5; 15 nucleotides agree with TRBD2. The CDR3 contains 15 residues. V shed 5 bases, J shed 5 bases, and the junction held 3 bases outside the gene matches. The germline V gene encodes CDR1 SEHNR and CDR2 FQNEAQ (reference sequence). CDR3 sequence (DNA): TGTGCCAGCAGCGTGGGACTAGCGGGAGGTGAGACCCAGTACTTC. It specifies CASSVGLAGGETQYF.

This clone occurred a few times. This sequence joins TRBV5-1 and TRBJ1-2; no reliable D call. The CDR3 length is 14 residues. Germline CDR1 SGHRS, CDR2 YFSETQ. Between the trimmed V and J ends, which lost 7 bases and 6 bases, there was a span of 19 bases. The CDR3 coding sequence is TGCGCCAGCTGTCCCGGGGAACTTCAAAATGGCTACACCTTC. It is translated as CASCPGELQNGYTF.

This clone was counted between two and nine times. The chain recombines TRBV30 with TRBJ1-4, with a tentative D call TRBD1 (5 bases). V was trimmed by 3 bases and J by 8 bases, leaving 13 bases between them. The V gene's germline CDR1 is GTSNPN and CDR2 SVGIG (reference sequence). The CDR3 runs to 13 residues. The CDR3 reads CAWRLWGDEKLFF. The CDR3 DNA sequence: TGTGCCTGGAGGCTTTGGGGGGACGAAAAACTGTTTTTT. Based on the CDR3 plus reference TRBV30 and TRBJ1-4, the full variable domain is SQTIHQWPATLVQPVGSPLSLECTVEGTSNPNLYWYRQAAGRGLQLLFYSVGIGQISSEVPQNLSASRPQDRQFILSSKKLLLSDSGFYLCAWRLWGDEKLFFGSGTQLSVL.

This clone came up a few times. The rearrangement joins TRBV13 to TRBJ1-3, with TRBD1 as a possible D gene (6 bases). The germline V gene has CDR1 PRHDT and CDR2 FYEKMQ (reference sequence). Deletions cut 5 bases from V and 2 bases from J, with 10 bases between. The CDR3 is made up of 14 amino acids. The CDR3 sequence is CASSLAGAGNTIYF. CDR3 DNA sequence: TGTGCCAGCAGCCTCGCAGGGGCTGGAAACACCATATATTTT.

V usage is TRBV7-9 and J usage is TRBJ2-7; the match to TRBD2 covers 8 bases. Germline V gene data show CDR1 as SEHNR and CDR2 as FQNEAQ (reference sequence). With 5 bases clipped from V and 4 bases from J, the junction kept 7 bases outside the gene matches. This CDR3 has 14 amino acids. The DNA for the CDR3 is TGTGCCAGCAGCACGGGGGGGAATCGGTACGAGCAGTACTTC. Translation: CASSTGGNRYEQYF. The full variable domain, with the rest looked up from reference TRBV7-9 and TRBJ2-7, is DTGVSQNPRHKITKRGQNVTFRCDPISEHNRLYWYRQTLGQGPEFLTYFQNEAQLEKSRLLSDRFSAERPKGSFSTLEIQRTEQGDSAMYLCASSTGGNRYEQYFGPGTRLTVT.

The genes are TRBV6-5 and TRBJ2-1; 8 bases line up with TRBD1. The germline V gene has CDR1 MNHEY and CDR2 SVGAGI. The CDR3 has 15 amino acids. J was trimmed by 0 bases and V by 6 bases; bases with no gene match: 4. CDR3: CASSQTGGSYNEQFF. As DNA, the CDR3 is TGTGCCAGCAGCCAAACAGGGGGCTCCTACAATGAGCAGTTCTTC.